This TCR beta chain is drawn from a study of PD-1 blockade in classical Hodgkin lymphoma. At the level of the study: Administration of nivolumab to patients was at 3 mg/kg intravenously every 2 weeks. Study results and caveats: Prior to therapy, complete responders displayed diversity much like that of newly diagnosed patients. Those patients who began receiving nivolumab less than 1 year after ASCT had lower diversity, and they were excluded. As was reported, newly diagnosed patients showed lower baseline TCR diversity than healthy donors did.

Sample time point: cycle 4 day 1 (C4D1), after five to seven weeks of nivolumab. Every patient had relapsed following autologous stem cell transplantation, and cohorts differed in brentuximab vedotin exposure. It was by magnetic negative selection that CD4+ T cells were purified from thawed PBMCs. Only in-frame clones appear in the TCRdb table, and some are missing; sequencing was by immunoSEQ multiplex PCR. This repertoire shows around 30,000 clones, 85% to 90% found once; its top ten account for 0.4% to 0.5%. In regard to this clone: Its antigen is currently unknown.

Germline V CDR1 and CDR2: SGHVS, FQNEAQ. CDR3 size: 15 residues. V lost 3 bases, J lost 2 bases, and 10 bases lay in between. The specimen comprised CD4+ T cells from blood, sampled before the fourth cycle of nivolumab. The V and J genes are TRBV7-8 and TRBJ2-2; no firm D call. This clonotype originated in a human donor with classical Hodgkin lymphoma. Here the CDR3 DNA reads TGTGCCAGCAGCTTTGGCTGGGGAAACACCGGGGAGCTGTTTTTT. Amino acids: CASSFGWGNTGELFF.